Listed below are T cell receptor beta chains from one sample, sequenced in a study of T cells after yellow fever vaccination. TCRdb processed the 5' RACE reads anew with MiXCR; each CDR3 protein has one entry. Of some 560,000 distinct CDR3 sequences listed, around 21% were seen once; the top ten hold around 15%. Sequenced here: PBMCs, sampled 15 days after the yellow fever booster vaccination. Source of these receptors: a man aged 30 to 45 who received the YFV17D yellow fever vaccine. The CDR3 runs from the conserved cysteine through the conserved F or W. Each record gives: CDR3 protein, CDR3 DNA, V gene, J gene, D gene, clone size. A D gene is named only where the DNA matches it firmly. Some rows have no size entry. The others give once, few or many, or a class for an expanded clone.

CASSSVNSYGEQYF	TGTGCCAGCAGTTCCGTTAACTCCTATGGGGAGCAGTACTTC	TRBV6-5	TRBJ2-7	-	-
CASSLAGGFFEQYF	TGTGCCAGCAGTTTAGCGGGAGGGTTTTTCGAGCAGTACTTC	TRBV6-2/TRBV6-3	TRBJ2-7	TRBD2	-
CASSFPSGAPTPGELFF	TGTGCCAGCAGTTTCCCTAGCGGAGCCCCGACCCCCGGGGAGCTGTTTTTT	TRBV6-5	TRBJ2-2	TRBD2	-
CASSSRSGIEQFF	TGTGCCAGTAGTAGTCGGTCAGGGATTGAGCAGTTCTTC	TRBV19	TRBJ2-1	-	-
CSAQAYSFGYTF	TGCAGTGCCCAGGCATACAGCTTTGGCTACACCTTC	TRBV20-1	TRBJ1-2	-	few
CASSLGAIQSYNEQFF	TGTGCCAGCAGCTTGGGGGCCATTCAATCCTACAATGAGCAGTTCTTC	TRBV5-5	TRBJ2-1	-	-
CASSSISGSDEQFF	TGCGCCAGCAGCTCGATTAGCGGGAGCGATGAGCAGTTCTTC	TRBV5-1	TRBJ2-1	TRBD2	few
CAAGTDYEQYF	TGCGCTGCAGGGACTGACTACGAGCAGTACTTC	TRBV10-3	TRBJ2-7	-	few
CSVAGRAGQTNEQFF	TGCAGCGTCGCCGGAAGAGCGGGACAAACAAATGAGCAGTTCTTC	TRBV29-1	TRBJ2-1	-	-
CSVKLAGDLFF	TGCAGCGTTAAGCTAGCGGGAGATCTGTTCTTC	TRBV29-1	TRBJ2-1	TRBD2	-
CASTKGGYSFETGELFF	TGTGCCAGCACCAAGGGTGGGTACAGCTTTGAGACCGGGGAGCTGTTTTTT	TRBV5-6	TRBJ2-2	-	many
CATSRKDWVGEQFF	TGTGCCACCAGCAGAAAGGACTGGGTGGGTGAGCAGTTCTTC	TRBV15	TRBJ2-1	-	few
CASTPGAATYEQYF	TGTGCCAGCACCCCCGGGGCAGCAACCTACGAGCAGTACTTC	TRBV7-9	TRBJ2-7	-	few
CASSRDSPGEQYF	TGCGCCAGCAGCCGCGACTCCCCTGGCGAGCAGTACTTC	TRBV4-3	TRBJ2-7	-	-
CASSILTALGDQPQHF	TGTGCCAGTAGTATATTAACAGCTTTAGGGGATCAGCCCCAGCATTTT	TRBV19	TRBJ1-5	-	-
CASSLDGGTEAFF	TGTGCCAGCAGCTTAGACGGGGGCACTGAAGCTTTCTTT	TRBV7-8	TRBJ1-1	-	-
CASSYSVEGGYTF	TGTGCCAGCAGTTACTCAGTAGAAGGAGGCTACACCTTC	TRBV6-6	TRBJ1-2	-	few
CASSSPGQGTEQYF	TGTGCCAGCTCAAGTCCGGGACAGGGTACCGAGCAGTACTTC	TRBV12-3/TRBV12-4	TRBJ2-7	TRBD1	many
CASQQWANVLTF	TGTGCCAGCCAACAGTGGGCCAACGTCCTGACTTTC	TRBV21-1	TRBJ2-6	-	few
CASSKARGYEQYF	TGTGCCAGTAGTAAGGCCAGGGGATACGAGCAGTACTTC	TRBV19	TRBJ2-7	-	few
CASSQKTGANVLTF	TGTGCCAGCAGTCAGAAGACTGGGGCCAACGTCCTGACTTTC	TRBV5-4	TRBJ2-6	-	-
CASSYGQWTDTQYF	TGTGCCAGCAGCTACGGACAGTGGACAGATACGCAGTATTTT	TRBV7-2	TRBJ2-3	-	few
CASSPDRGTQYF	TGTGCCAGCAGCCCCGACAGGGGTACGCAGTATTTT	TRBV7-2	TRBJ2-3	TRBD1	many
CASSPSQWASEKLFF	TGTGCCAGCAGCCCCTCACAGTGGGCCAGCGAAAAACTGTTTTTT	TRBV7-9	TRBJ1-4	-	-
CASSPDIVGAPGELFF	TGTGCCAGCAGTCCAGATATTGTGGGGGCCCCCGGGGAGCTGTTTTTT	TRBV6-1	TRBJ2-2	-	-
CASSLGGLGTGNTGELFF	TGTGCCAGCAGCTTAGGTGGTCTCGGGACAGGGAACACCGGGGAGCTGTTTTTT	TRBV11-2	TRBJ2-2	TRBD1	few
CAIRAGQGSQETQYF	TGTGCCATCAGGGCAGGACAGGGATCCCAAGAGACCCAGTACTTC	TRBV10-3	TRBJ2-5	TRBD1	few
CATGTSGLNEQFF	TGTGCCACCGGGACTAGCGGGCTGAATGAGCAGTTCTTC	TRBV18	TRBJ2-1	TRBD2	-
CASSPTNQETQYF	TGTGCCAGCAGCCCGACAAACCAAGAGACCCAGTACTTC	TRBV7-3	TRBJ2-5	-	-
CASSSTAAYEQYF	TGCGCCAGCAGCTCGACTGCCGCCTACGAGCAGTACTTC	TRBV5-1	TRBJ2-7	-	few
CASSFSTSGSYEQYF	TGTGCCAGCAGCTTTAGTACTAGCGGCTCCTACGAGCAGTACTTC	TRBV7-2	TRBJ2-7	TRBD2	-
CASSESDGGLETQYF	TGCGCCAGCAGTGAGTCGGACGGGGGGCTAGAGACCCAGTACTTC	TRBV10-1	TRBJ2-5	-	-
CATKRPPGQDTQYF	TGCGCCACCAAAAGGCCCCCGGGCCAAGATACGCAGTATTTT	TRBV5-1	TRBJ2-3	-	-
CASRPGTSADTQYF	TGTGCCAGCAGGCCAGGGACTAGCGCAGATACGCAGTATTTT	TRBV7-9	TRBJ2-3	TRBD2	few
CASSGGTGSEQFF	TGTGCCAGCTCTGGCGGGACAGGGTCTGAGCAGTTCTTC	TRBV18	TRBJ2-1	TRBD1	-
CASSLNSPETQYF	TGTGCCAGCAGTTTAAACTCACCAGAGACCCAGTACTTC	TRBV28	TRBJ2-5	-	many
CASSLRLADFTDTQYF	TGTGCCAGCAGCTTAAGACTAGCGGACTTCACAGATACGCAGTATTTT	TRBV7-8	TRBJ2-3	TRBD2	-